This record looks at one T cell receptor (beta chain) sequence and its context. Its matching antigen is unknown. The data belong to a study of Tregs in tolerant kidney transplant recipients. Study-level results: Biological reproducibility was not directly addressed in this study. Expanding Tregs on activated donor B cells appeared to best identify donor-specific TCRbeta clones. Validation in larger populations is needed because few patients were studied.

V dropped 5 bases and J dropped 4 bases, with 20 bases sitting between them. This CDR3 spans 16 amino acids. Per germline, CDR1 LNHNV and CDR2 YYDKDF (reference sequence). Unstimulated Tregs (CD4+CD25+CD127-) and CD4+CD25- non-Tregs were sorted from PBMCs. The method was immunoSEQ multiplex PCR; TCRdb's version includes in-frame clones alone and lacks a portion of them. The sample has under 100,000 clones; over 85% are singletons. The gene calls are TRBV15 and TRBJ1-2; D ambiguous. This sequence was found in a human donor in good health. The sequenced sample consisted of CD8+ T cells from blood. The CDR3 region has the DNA TGTGCCACCAGCCAGAGGTACGCAGTCTATAGCTATGGCTACACCTTC. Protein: CATSQRYAVYSYGYTF.